The rows below give T cell receptor beta chains drawn from one sample of a study of CD8+CD57+ T cells in acquired aplastic anemia. One entry per CDR3 protein, called by TCRdb with MiXCR from the reads. Of 150,000 to 200,000 distinct CDR3 sequences detected, about two thirds appear once; the ten largest clones hold about 50%. The material sequenced was sorted CD4+, CD8+, or CD8+CD57+ T cells (not recorded which) from PBMCs. These TCRs come from a human donor with aplastic anemia. CDR3s include the opening cysteine and the closing phenylalanine or tryptophan. A D gene is named only where the DNA matches it firmly. Only part of the rows carry a size: once, few, many, or a class if the clone is expanded.

j_call,clone_size,d_call,v_call,cdr3_length,cdr3_aa,cdr3_nt
TRBJ1-6,once,.,TRBV2,14,CASSTSGTKLPLHF,TGTGCCAGCAGCACATCCGGGACAAAGTTACCCCTCCACTTT
TRBJ2-1,.,.,TRBV7-2,15,CASSGLKGSINEQFF,TGTGCCAGCAGCGGACTTAAGGGGAGTATTAATGAGCAGTTCTTC
TRBJ2-7,few,.,TRBV19,14,CASSIGGGPYEQYF,TGTGCCAGTAGTATAGGGGGCGGTCCCTACGAGCAGTACTTC
TRBJ1-3,.,.,TRBV24-1,15,CATSDLHFSGNTIYF,TGTGCCACCAGTGATTTGCACTTCTCTGGAAACACCATATATTTT
TRBJ2-3,.,.,TRBV10-3,12,CAIGGGADTQYF,TGTGCCATCGGAGGGGGAGCGGATACGCAGTATTTT
TRBJ1-2,.,TRBD1,TRBV20-1,15,CSAILDRAQVYGYTF,TGCAGTGCTATTCTAGACAGGGCCCAGGTCTATGGCTACACCTTC
TRBJ1-2,.,TRBD1,TRBV7-2,15,CASTLMAGGDYGYTF,TGTGCCAGCACCTTAATGGCAGGGGGCGACTATGGCTACACCTTC
TRBJ2-6,.,.,TRBV19,13,CASRRSGANVLTF,TGTGCCAGTAGGCGGTCTGGGGCCAACGTCCTGACTTTC
TRBJ2-7,.,.,TRBV20-1,10,CSAVGYEQYF,TGCAGCGCCGTCGGGTACGAGCAGTACTTC
TRBJ2-7,.,.,TRBV5-1,13,CASSFRQSYEQYF,TGCGCCAGCAGCTTCCGTCAGAGTTACGAGCAGTACTTC
TRBJ2-5,.,TRBD2,TRBV5-1,16,CASSLVPAGGSETQYF,TGCGCCAGCAGCTTGGTACCAGCGGGAGGTTCGGAGACCCAGTACTTC
TRBJ1-6,.,.,TRBV14,14,CASSQVGRRSPLHF,TGTGCCAGCAGCCAAGTAGGCAGGCGATCACCCCTCCACTTT
TRBJ2-2,.,.,TRBV7-3,13,CASSLDNTGELFF,TGTGCCAGCAGCTTAGACAACACCGGGGAGCTGTTTTTT
TRBJ2-5,few,TRBD2,TRBV20-1,14,CSARSGGASETQYF,TGCAGTGCTAGGAGCGGGGGGGCCTCGGAGACCCAGTACTTC
TRBJ2-5,many,TRBD2,TRBV15,16,CATSRAGSGSPETQCF,TGTGCCACCAGCAGAGCAGGTAGCGGGAGCCCAGAGACCCAGTGCTTC
TRBJ2-7,few,.,TRBV29-1,13,CSVEAGTNYEQYF,TGCAGCGTTGAAGCCGGGACCAACTACGAGCAGTACTTC
TRBJ1-2,.,.,TRBV2,13,CASSVTGIDGYTF,TGTGCCAGCAGTGTTACAGGGATTGATGGCTACACCTTC
TRBJ2-7,many,.,TRBV4-2,14,CASSQEVSSYEQYF,TGTGCCAGCAGCCAAGAGGTCAGCTCCTACGAGCAGTACTTC
TRBJ1-1,.,.,TRBV7-9,12,CASSFGITEAFF,TGTGCCAGCAGCTTTGGGATCACTGAAGCTTTCTTT
TRBJ2-3,.,TRBD2,TRBV19,16,CASSPQRGGLADTQYF,TGTGCCAGTAGCCCTCAGCGGGGGGGCCTTGCAGATACGCAGTATTTT
TRBJ2-7,.,TRBD2,TRBV10-3,14,CAISPGGVSYEQYF,TGTGCCATCAGCCCGGGGGGGGTCAGCTACGAGCAGTACTTC
TRBJ2-7,once,TRBD2,TRBV2,13,CASRVAGVGEQYF,TGTGCCAGCAGGGTAGCGGGAGTGGGCGAGCAGTACTTC
TRBJ2-1,.,.,TRBV2,15,CASSQGPGSYNEEFF,TGTGCCAGCAGCCAGGGACCCGGGTCCTACAATGAGGAGTTCTTC
TRBJ1-1,.,.,TRBV4-1,12,CASSSSSAEAFF,TGCGCCAGCAGTAGCAGTAGCGCTGAAGCTTTCTTT
TRBJ2-7,.,.,TRBV19,13,CASSIAGDYEQYF,TGTGCCAGTAGTATAGCGGGGGACTACGAGCAGTACTTC
TRBJ1-2,.,.,TRBV29-1,13,CSVETSDRRGYTF,TGCAGCGTTGAAACCTCGGACAGACGTGGCTACACCTTC
TRBJ2-5,few,.,TRBV24-1,14,CATSDSRPQETQYF,TGTGCCACCAGTGATTCAAGACCCCAAGAGACCCAGTACTTC
TRBJ1-1,.,.,TRBV12-3/TRBV12-4,14,CASTWTDRNTEAFF,TGTGCCAGCACCTGGACAGATAGGAACACTGAAGCTTTTTTT
TRBJ2-2,.,.,TRBV11-2,13,CASSITGTGELFF,TGTGCCAGCAGCATTACAGGGACCGGGGAGCTGTTTTTT
TRBJ2-1,once,TRBD2,TRBV7-3,16,CASSPVAAGGDGEQFF,TGTGCCAGCAGCCCGGTAGCGGCGGGGGGGGACGGGGAGCAGTTCTTC
TRBJ2-1,.,.,TRBV9,13,CASSVDWENEQFF,TGTGCCAGCAGCGTAGACTGGGAAAATGAGCAGTTCTTC
TRBJ2-2,few,.,TRBV24-1,15,CATSDYRRNTGELFF,TGTGCCACCAGTGATTACAGGAGGAACACCGGGGAGCTGTTTTTT
TRBJ1-1,.,.,TRBV9,15,CASSLWGSMNTEAFF,TGTGCCAGCAGCTTGTGGGGCAGCATGAACACTGAAGCTTTCTTT
TRBJ1-6,.,.,TRBV5-1,14,CAISLGGRNSPLHF,TGCGCCATCAGCTTGGGGGGGCGGAATTCACCCCTCCACTTT
TRBJ2-5,.,TRBD2,TRBV5-5,18,CASSVSGGGDGYQETQYF,TGTGCCAGCAGCGTTAGCGGGGGGGGAGATGGGTACCAAGAGACCCAGTACTTC
TRBJ1-2,.,.,TRBV10-2,15,CASSESIGLNYGYTF,TGCGCCAGCAGTGAGTCGATAGGACTGAACTATGGCTACACCTTC
TRBJ1-1,few,.,TRBV24-1,14,CATSDGGSRGEAFF,TGTGCCACCAGTGATGGGGGATCCAGGGGTGAAGCTTTCTTT
TRBJ2-1,once,TRBD2,TRBV19,15,CASSIRSGGANEQFF,TGTGCCAGTAGTATAAGGAGCGGGGGGGCAAATGAACAGTTCTTC
TRBJ1-5,many,.,TRBV20-1,15,CSAPGSGGGSQPQHF,TGCAGTGCCCCAGGGTCGGGAGGTGGCTCTCAGCCCCAGCATTTT
TRBJ1-3,.,.,TRBV20-1,13,CSAGTQSGNTIYF,TGCAGTGCTGGGACACAGTCTGGAAACACCATATATTTT
TRBJ1-2,.,TRBD1,TRBV7-9,15,CASRPPGTGDYGYTF,TGTGCCAGCAGACCCCCCGGGACAGGGGACTATGGCTACACCTTC
TRBJ2-2,few,.,TRBV24-1,11,CATSTTRELFF,TGTGCCACTTCGACCACCCGGGAGCTGTTTTTT
TRBJ1-1,.,.,TRBV15,15,CATSRGLGGNTEAFF,TGTGCCACCAGCAGAGGCCTTGGGGGGAACACTGAAGCTTTCTTT
TRBJ2-6,.,.,TRBV5-1,17,CASSIQGVTSGANVLTF,TGCGCCAGCAGCATACAGGGAGTTACCTCTGGGGCCAACGTCCTGACTTTC
TRBJ2-7,.,.,TRBV11-2,12,CASREDQYEQYF,TGTGCCAGCAGGGAGGACCAATACGAGCAGTACTTC
TRBJ2-7,.,.,TRBV6-1,17,CASSYLRGGPSLYEQYF,TGTGCCAGCAGTTATTTGCGTGGAGGACCTTCTTTATACGAGCAGTACTTC
TRBJ1-2,.,.,TRBV2,10,CANTAGGYTF,TGTGCCAACACCGCTGGTGGCTACACCTTC
TRBJ1-1,few,.,TRBV19,13,CASRKDTNTEAFF,TGTGCCAGTAGGAAGGACACGAACACTGAAGCTTTCTTT
TRBJ2-3,.,TRBD1,TRBV19,15,CASSRRDRDTDTQYF,TGTGCCAGTAGCCGCCGGGACAGGGACACAGATACGCAGTATTTT
TRBJ2-7,.,.,TRBV28,13,CASSGTASYEQYF,TGTGCCAGCAGTGGAACAGCCTCCTACGAGCAGTACTTC
TRBJ2-6,.,.,TRBV7-9,14,CASRNLGGANVLTF,TGTGCCAGCAGGAACTTAGGTGGGGCCAACGTCCTGACTTTC
TRBJ1-1,.,.,TRBV3-1,14,CASSPTLWNTEAFF,TGTGCCAGCAGCCCGACTCTTTGGAACACTGAAGCTTTCTTT
TRBJ1-6,.,.,TRBV7-3,15,CASNKAGNENSPLHF,TGTGCCAGCAACAAGGCCGGGAATGAGAATTCACCCCTCCACTTT
TRBJ2-2,.,TRBD2,TRBV2,15,CASMILLAGTGELFF,TGTGCCAGCATGATTTTACTAGCGGGTACCGGGGAGCTGTTTTTT
TRBJ1-2,once,.,TRBV20-1,12,CSAPRESHGYTF,TGCAGTGCCCCCAGGGAGTCCCATGGCTACACCTTC
TRBJ1-1,.,.,TRBV5-6,17,CASSFSIRHRGNTEAFF,TGTGCCAGCAGCTTCTCGATCCGGCACAGAGGGAACACTGAAGCTTTCTTT